This T cell receptor (beta chain) emerged from a study of blood T cells in healthy people across ages. With termini counted, the CDR3 has 17 amino acids. The germline CDR1 and CDR2 sequences are SGHAT and FQNNGV. Of note for this clonotype: It is unclear where the CDR3 begins or ends on the DNA, so no DNA is shown, and the CDR3 is as TCRdb lists it.

A second 7 to 11 cycle PCR used barcoded and J-beta primers. Every sample gave at least 3 million paired-end reads containing CDR3. MiXCR was run by TCRdb on the 5' RACE reads, yielding one entry per CDR3 protein. This table has approximately 2,000,000 distinct CDR3 sequences, about two fifths appearing once. This chain uses TRBV11-2 with TRBJ2-2; the tabulated D call, TRBD1, remains unverified against the DNA. Sample: blood. The clonotype was recovered from a human donor in good health. CDR3 sequence: CASSLVGGGANTGERFF.